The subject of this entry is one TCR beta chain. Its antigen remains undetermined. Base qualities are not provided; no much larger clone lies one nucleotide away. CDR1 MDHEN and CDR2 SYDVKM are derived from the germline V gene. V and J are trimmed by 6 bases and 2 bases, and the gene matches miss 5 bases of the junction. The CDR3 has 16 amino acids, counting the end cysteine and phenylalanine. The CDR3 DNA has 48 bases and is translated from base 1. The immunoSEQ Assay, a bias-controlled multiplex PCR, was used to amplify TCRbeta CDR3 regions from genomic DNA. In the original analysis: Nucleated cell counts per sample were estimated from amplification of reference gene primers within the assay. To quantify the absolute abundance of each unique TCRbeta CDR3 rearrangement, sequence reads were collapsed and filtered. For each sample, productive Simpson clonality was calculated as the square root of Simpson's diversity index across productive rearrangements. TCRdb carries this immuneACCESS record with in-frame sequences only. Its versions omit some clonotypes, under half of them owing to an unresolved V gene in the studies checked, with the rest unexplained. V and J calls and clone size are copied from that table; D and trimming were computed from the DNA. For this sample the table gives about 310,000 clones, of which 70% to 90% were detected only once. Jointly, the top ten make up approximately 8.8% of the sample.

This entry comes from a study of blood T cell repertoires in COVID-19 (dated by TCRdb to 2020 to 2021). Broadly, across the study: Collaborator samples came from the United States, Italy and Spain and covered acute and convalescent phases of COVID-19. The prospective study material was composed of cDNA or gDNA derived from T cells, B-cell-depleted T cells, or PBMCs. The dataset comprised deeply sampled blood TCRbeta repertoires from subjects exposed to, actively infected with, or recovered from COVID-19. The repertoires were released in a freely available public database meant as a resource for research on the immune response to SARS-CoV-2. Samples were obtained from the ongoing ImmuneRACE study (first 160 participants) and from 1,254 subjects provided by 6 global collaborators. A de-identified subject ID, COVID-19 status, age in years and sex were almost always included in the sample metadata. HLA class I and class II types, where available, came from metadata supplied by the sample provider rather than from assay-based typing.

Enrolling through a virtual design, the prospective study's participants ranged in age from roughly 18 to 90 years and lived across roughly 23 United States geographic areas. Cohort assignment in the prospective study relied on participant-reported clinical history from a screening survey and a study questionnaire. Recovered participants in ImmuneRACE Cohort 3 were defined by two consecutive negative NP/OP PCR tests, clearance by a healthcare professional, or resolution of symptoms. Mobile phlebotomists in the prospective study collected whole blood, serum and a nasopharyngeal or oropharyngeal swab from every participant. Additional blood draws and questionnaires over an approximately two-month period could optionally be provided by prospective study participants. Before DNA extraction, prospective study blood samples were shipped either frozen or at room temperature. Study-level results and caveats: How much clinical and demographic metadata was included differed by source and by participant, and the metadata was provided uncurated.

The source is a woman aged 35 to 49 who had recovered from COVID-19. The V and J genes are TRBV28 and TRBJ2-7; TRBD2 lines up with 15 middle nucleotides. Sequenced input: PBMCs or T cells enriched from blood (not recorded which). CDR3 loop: CASSPGLAGGPYEQYF. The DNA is TGTGCCAGCAGCCCGGGACTAGCGGGGGGTCCCTACGAGCAGTACTTC. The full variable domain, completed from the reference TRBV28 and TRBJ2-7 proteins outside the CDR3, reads DVKVTQSSRYLVKRTGEKVFLECVQDMDHENMFWYRQDPGLGLRLIYFSYDVKMKEKGDIPEGYSVSREKKERFSLILESASTNQTSMYLCASSPGLAGGPYEQYFGPGTRLTVT.